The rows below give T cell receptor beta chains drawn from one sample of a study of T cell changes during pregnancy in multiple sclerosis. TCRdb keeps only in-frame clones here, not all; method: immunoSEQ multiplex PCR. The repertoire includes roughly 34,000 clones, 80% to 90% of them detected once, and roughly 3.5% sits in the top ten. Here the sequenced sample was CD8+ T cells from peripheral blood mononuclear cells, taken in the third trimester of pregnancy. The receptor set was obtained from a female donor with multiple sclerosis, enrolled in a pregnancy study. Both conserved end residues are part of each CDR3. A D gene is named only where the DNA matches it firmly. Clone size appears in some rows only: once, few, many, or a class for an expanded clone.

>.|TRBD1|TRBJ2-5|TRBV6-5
TGTGCCAGCAGTTCGAGGACAGGTTCAGAGACCCAGTACTTC
CASSSRTGSETQYF
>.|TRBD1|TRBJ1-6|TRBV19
TGTGCCAGTACCTCTGGGACAGGGGCAAATTCACCCCTCCACTTT
CASTSGTGANSPLHF
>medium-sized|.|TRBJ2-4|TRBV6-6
TGTGCCAGCAGTTATGACAGCTTTGGGGACATTCAGTACTTC
CASSYDSFGDIQYF
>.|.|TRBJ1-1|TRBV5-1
TGCGCCAGCAGCCCAGGTCTAGGGGAAGGGTTAGAAGCTTTCTTT
CASSPGLGEGLEAFF
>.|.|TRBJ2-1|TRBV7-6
TGTGCCAGCAGCTTAGCCCAGGTCAATGAGCAGTTCTTC
CASSLAQVNEQFF
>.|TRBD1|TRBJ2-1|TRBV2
TGTGCCAGCAGTGAGGGCAGGGGGACAGACAATGAGCAGTTCTTC
CASSEGRGTDNEQFF
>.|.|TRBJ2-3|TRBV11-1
TGTGCCAGCAGCTTGGCTCGAGGGCTATCCCGAGATACGCAGTATTTT
CASSLARGLSRDTQYF
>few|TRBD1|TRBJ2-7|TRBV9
TGTGCCAGCAGCGTAGGACAGGGCCTGGGTAACGAGCAGTACTTC
CASSVGQGLGNEQYF
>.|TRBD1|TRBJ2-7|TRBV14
TGTGCCAGCAGGCCTACAGGGGACTACGAGCAGTACTTC
CASRPTGDYEQYF
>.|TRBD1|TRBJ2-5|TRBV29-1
TGCAGCGGGGTGGCAGGGGGCTTGGAGACCCAGTACTTC
CSGVAGGLETQYF
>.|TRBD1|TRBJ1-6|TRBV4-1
TGCGCCAGCAGCCCGACAGGGGGCGACGGTTCACCCCTCCACTTT
CASSPTGGDGSPLHF
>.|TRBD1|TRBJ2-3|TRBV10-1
TGCGCCAGCAGTGCCGGGACAGGGTGTGTCACAGATACGCAGTATTTT
CASSAGTGCVTDTQYF
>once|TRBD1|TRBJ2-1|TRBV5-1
TGCGCCAGCAGCTCCCGGGACAGGGGTTACAATGAGCAGTTCTTC
CASSSRDRGYNEQFF
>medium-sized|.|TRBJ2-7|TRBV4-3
TGCGCCAGCAGCCCTAGATCCTACGAGCAGTACTTC
CASSPRSYEQYF
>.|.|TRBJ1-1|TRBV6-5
TGTGCCAGCAGTTACGGGGAGGGGTTCACTGAAGCTTTCTTT
CASSYGEGFTEAFF
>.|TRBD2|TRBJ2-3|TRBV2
TGTGCCAGCAGTACGACTAGCGGGGATCTCACAGATACGCAGTATTTT
CASSTTSGDLTDTQYF
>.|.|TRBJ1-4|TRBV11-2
TGTGCCAGCAGCTTAGACGGACAGCCAAAACCCCGATTT
CASSLDGQPKPRF
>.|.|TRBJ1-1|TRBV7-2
TGTGCCAGCAGCGCAGACTGGTACACTGAAGCTTTCTTT
CASSADWYTEAFF
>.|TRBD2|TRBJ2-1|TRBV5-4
TGTGCCAGCAGGGGAACAGCGGGGCTCTCCTACAATGAGCAGTTCTTC
CASRGTAGLSYNEQFF
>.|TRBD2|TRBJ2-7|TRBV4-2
TGTGCCAGCAGCCCGACTAGCGGGGGGTCCCTGGACGAGCAGTACTTC
CASSPTSGGSLDEQYF
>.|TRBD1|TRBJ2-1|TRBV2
TGTGCCAGCAGTGAGGATTGGACAGGGCCCTACAATGAGCAGTTCTTC
CASSEDWTGPYNEQFF
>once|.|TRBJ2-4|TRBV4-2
TGTGCCAGCAGCCAAGATCCAGGGGCCAGCCCCAAAAACATTCAGTACTTC
CASSQDPGASPKNIQYF
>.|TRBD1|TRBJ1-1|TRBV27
TGTGCCAGCAGTACGACAGGGGTTAACACTGAAGCTTTCTTT
CASSTTGVNTEAFF
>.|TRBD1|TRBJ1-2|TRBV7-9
TGTGCCAGCAGCCGCAACCGGGACAGGGGCAACTATGGCTACACCTTC
CASSRNRDRGNYGYTF
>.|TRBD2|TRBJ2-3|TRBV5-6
TGTGCCAGCAGCTTGGCCCCGGGACTAGCGGGGGGGACAGATACGCAGTATTTT
CASSLAPGLAGGTDTQYF
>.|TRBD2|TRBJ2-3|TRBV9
TGTGCCAGCAGGGTTAGCGGGGGGGCAACAGATACGCAGTATTTT
CASRVSGGATDTQYF
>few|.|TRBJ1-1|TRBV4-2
TGTGCCAGCAGCCAAGGCCAGGGGCTGAACACTGAAGCTTTCTTT
CASSQGQGLNTEAFF
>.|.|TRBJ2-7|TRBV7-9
TGTGCCAGCAGCATGACAGCCTACGAGCAGTACTTC
CASSMTAYEQYF
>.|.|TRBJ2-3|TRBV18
TGTGCCAGCTCGCTGACTCTTGATACGCAGTATTTT
CASSLTLDTQYF
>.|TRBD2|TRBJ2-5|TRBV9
TGTGCCAGCAGCACGGGGCTAGCGGGGGGCACGGGGAAGACCCAGTACTTC
CASSTGLAGGTGKTQYF
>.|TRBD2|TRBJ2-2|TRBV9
TGTGCCAGCAGCGTACCCCTGGGGAGGGCGAACACCGGGGAGCTGTTTTTT
CASSVPLGRANTGELFF
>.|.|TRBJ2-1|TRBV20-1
TGCAGTGCTAGAGTTGAGACTAGGTCGTTCTTC
CSARVETRSFF
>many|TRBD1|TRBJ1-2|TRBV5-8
TGTGCCAGCAGCCATTCGACAGGGGATTCCTATGGCTACACCTTC
CASSHSTGDSYGYTF
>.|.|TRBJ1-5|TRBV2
TGTGCCAGCAAGCGACCAGGCAATCAGCCCCAGCATTTT
CASKRPGNQPQHF
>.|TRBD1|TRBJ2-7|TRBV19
TGTGCCAGTAGTGCGGGACAGGGGGGTTACGAGCAGTACTTC
CASSAGQGGYEQYF
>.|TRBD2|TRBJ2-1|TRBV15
TGTGCCACCAGCAAAAAGACTAGCGAATACAATGAGCAGTTCTTC
CATSKKTSEYNEQFF
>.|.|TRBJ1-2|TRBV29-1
TGCAGCGTGGCGGGAGGCTCTGGCTACACCTTC
CSVAGGSGYTF
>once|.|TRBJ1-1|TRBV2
TGTGCCAGCAGTGATAGTCTCATGAACACTGAAGCTTTCTTT
CASSDSLMNTEAFF
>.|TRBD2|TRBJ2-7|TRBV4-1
TGCGCCAGCAGATCCATCGCTAGCGGGGGTTCCTACGAGCAGTACTTC
CASRSIASGGSYEQYF
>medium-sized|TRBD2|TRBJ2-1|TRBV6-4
TGTGCCAGCAGTGACTCGACTAGCGGGGGGGCCAATGAGCAGTTCTTC
CASSDSTSGGANEQFF
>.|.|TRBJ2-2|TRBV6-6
TGTGCCAGCAGTTACCGCGAGGGGGGGGACACCGGGGAGCTGTTTTTT
CASSYREGGDTGELFF
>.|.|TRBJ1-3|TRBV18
TGTGCCAGCTCACCCAGGGTCTCTGGAAACACCATATATTTT
CASSPRVSGNTIYF
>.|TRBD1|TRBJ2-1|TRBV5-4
TGTGCCAGCAGCTTAGGACAGGGGGCCTACAATGAGCAGTTCTTC
CASSLGQGAYNEQFF
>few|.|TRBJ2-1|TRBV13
TGTGCCAGCAGCTTATTCCGTCGTGAGCAGTTCTTC
CASSLFRREQFF
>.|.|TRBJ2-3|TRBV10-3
TGTGCCATCAGTCCCATAGGGGGGGGACTACCTAGCACAGATACGCAGTATTTT
CAISPIGGGLPSTDTQYF
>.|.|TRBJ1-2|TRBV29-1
TGCAGCGCCCCGTATGCGAGGGAGCCGGGCTATGGCTACACCTTC
CSAPYAREPGYGYTF
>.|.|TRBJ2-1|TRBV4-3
TGCGCCGGCAGCCAAGAGAGGGGCGGGGGCCCCTACAATGAGCAGTTCTTC
CAGSQERGGGPYNEQFF
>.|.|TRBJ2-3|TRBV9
TGTGCCAGCAGCGTGTGGGCGGGGTCGGGGCAAGATACGCAGTATTTT
CASSVWAGSGQDTQYF
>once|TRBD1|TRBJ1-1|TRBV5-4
TGTGCCAGCAGCTCCTGGACAGGAGCCATGAACACTGAAGCTTTCTTT
CASSSWTGAMNTEAFF
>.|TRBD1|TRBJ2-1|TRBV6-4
TGTGCCAGCAGTGACCTCAGGGGGCCTGAGCAGTTCTTC
CASSDLRGPEQFF
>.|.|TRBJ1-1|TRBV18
TGTGCCAGCTCACCACTCGCACTTACGGGGTTAAACACTGAAGCTTTCTTT
CASSPLALTGLNTEAFF
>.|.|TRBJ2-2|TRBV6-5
TGTGCCAGCAGTTATTCTACTTCATACACCGGGGAGCTGTTTTTT
CASSYSTSYTGELFF
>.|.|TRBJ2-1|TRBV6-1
TGTGCCAGCAGTGGACAGCCCTACAATGAGCAGTTCTTC
CASSGQPYNEQFF
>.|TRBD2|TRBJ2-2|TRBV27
TGTGCCAGCAGTTTTAGCGGGGGGGCAGACACCGGGGAGCTGTTTTTT
CASSFSGGADTGELFF
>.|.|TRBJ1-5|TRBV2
TGTGCCAGCAGTGAACTCAGGGCGGTGGGCAATCAGCCCCAGCATTTT
CASSELRAVGNQPQHF
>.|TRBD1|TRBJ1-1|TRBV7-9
TGTGCCAGCAGCTCGGGACAGATGAACACTGAAGCTTTCTTT
CASSSGQMNTEAFF
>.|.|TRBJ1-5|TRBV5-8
TGTGCCAGCACCCCCAGCGATAGCAATCAGCCCCAGCATTTT
CASTPSDSNQPQHF